The sequence of this T cell receptor (beta chain) was determined in a study of cytomegalovirus exposure and HLA in healthy donors. The study ran its PCR with 60 Vbeta and 13 Jbeta primers. Measured with immunoSEQ multiplex PCR; TCRdb has only the in-frame clones, and not every one. The sample holds over 200,000 clones; approximately 70% are singletons and the top ten take about 1.9%. Germline V gene sequence: CDR1 GTSNPN, CDR2 SVGIG (reference sequence). Trimming at V came to 5 bases and at J to 8 bases, leaving 11 bases not matched to a gene. The CDR3 sequence is 14 residues long. The chain is built from TRBV30 and TRBJ2-1, with 8 bases lining up with TRBD2. This receptor was obtained from a woman aged 25 to 45 in good health and CMV-seronegative. The sample was PBMCs. The CDR3 spells CAWGSGARGDEQFF. The CDR3 DNA is TGTGCCTGGGGTTCTGGGGCGCGGGGGGATGAGCAGTTCTTC.